This T cell receptor (beta chain) was documented in a study of tumor-infiltrating lymphocytes in localized non-small cell lung cancer (dated by TCRdb to 2020 to 2022). Looking at the study overall: Several histologies were represented in the cohort, which also included both smokers and never-smokers as well as patients whose samples were collected after neoadjuvant chemotherapy. The same patients underwent several integrated assays, with TCR sequencing performed together with flow cytometry, multiplex immunofluorescence, RNA-seq, exome sequencing and proteomics. Each patient provided resected tumor tissue plus uninvolved lung tissue from the same patient, with the uninvolved lung tissue described as non-adjacent to the tumor. For 55 to 60 patients, immunoSEQ T-cell fraction was compared between paired tumor and uninvolved lung. The overall ICON cohort comprised some 140 surgical patients with localized non-small cell lung cancer whose tumors were resected. The paper's findings and limits, for the study overall: Higher T cell infiltration in tumors than in uninvolved lung tissue was supported by TCRbeta sequencing, consistent with immunofluorescence CD3 counts. Because different assays used different pieces of the same tissue, technical variation could not be distinguished from intratumor heterogeneity. TCR-derived T-cell fraction did not differ between the flow cytometry-defined immunotypes IM1 (good prognosis) and IM2 (poor prognosis). Because assay coverage varied across patients depending on available tissue quantity, TCR sequencing was performed for only a subset of the cohort. No association of tumor T-cell fraction from TCR sequencing with recurrence-free survival was found (p = 0.61).

The T-cell fraction in tumor and uninvolved lung tissue was provided by TCR sequencing with the immunoSEQ assay. The authors processed their data as follows. To analyze survival, patients were divided into a high T-cell fraction group (upper tertile) and a low T-cell fraction group (lower two tertiles), and the two groups were compared using a log-rank test. A signed-rank test was used to test differences in T-cell fraction between paired tumor and uninvolved lung samples. TCRdb provides this immuneACCESS table in a form limited to in-frame rearrangements. Some clones are lacking; in checked studies, under half of them reflect an unresolved V gene, and why the rest are absent is not known. That table gives V, J and clone size, and the DNA gave D and trimming. Recorded for this sample are around 16,000 clones; 73% of them occurred a single time. Clones ranked in the top ten supply roughly 4.5% of the sample.

The first patient joined ICON in 2016, and enrollment wrapped up when the last patient was enrolled in September 2018. In a subcohort of under 95 patients, fresh tumor and matched uninvolved tissue were collected for in-depth immune analyses, with TCR sequencing among those analyses. DNA isolated from bulk tissue, without cell sorting, was used for TCR sequencing. Compared with germline, V lacks 0 bases and J lacks 1 base; bases without a gene match: 6. The CDR3 numbers 19 residues from cysteine through phenylalanine. Of the read, only the CDR3 DNA is kept; its 57 bases are in frame from base 1. From a lookup of the germline V gene, CDR1 and CDR2 are ENHRY and SYGVKD. This clone was seen a handful of times. It has no known antigen specificity. No much larger clone is present one base from it, and per-base qualities are unavailable.

This sequence originates from a human donor with non-small cell lung cancer. The sequenced sample was lung tumor tissue. The chain is assembled from TRBV10-3 and TRBJ2-6, with TRBD1 matching 10 junction bases. The CDR3 sequence is CAISESLGQGWSGANVLTF. The sequenced DNA: TGTGCCATCAGTGAGTCACTGGGACAGGGGTGGTCTGGGGCCAACGTCCTGACTTTC.